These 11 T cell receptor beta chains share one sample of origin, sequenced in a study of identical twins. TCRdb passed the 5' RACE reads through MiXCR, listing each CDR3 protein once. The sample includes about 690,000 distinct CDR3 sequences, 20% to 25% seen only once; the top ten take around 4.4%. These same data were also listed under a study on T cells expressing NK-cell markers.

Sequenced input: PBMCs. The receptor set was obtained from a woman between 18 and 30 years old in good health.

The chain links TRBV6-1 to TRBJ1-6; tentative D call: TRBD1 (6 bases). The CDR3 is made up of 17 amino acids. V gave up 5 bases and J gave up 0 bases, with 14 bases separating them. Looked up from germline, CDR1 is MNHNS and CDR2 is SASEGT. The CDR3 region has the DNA TGTGCCAGCAGTACAGGGACCGCGAGCTCCTATAATTCACCCCTCCACTTT. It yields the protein CASSTGTASSYNSPLHF.

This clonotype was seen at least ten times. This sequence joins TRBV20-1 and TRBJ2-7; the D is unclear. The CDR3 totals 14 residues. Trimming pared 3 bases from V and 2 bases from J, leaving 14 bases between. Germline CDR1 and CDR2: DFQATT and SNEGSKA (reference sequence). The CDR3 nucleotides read TGCAGTGCTAGTAGGTACACCGGGCCCTACGAGCAGTACTTC. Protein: CSASRYTGPYEQYF.

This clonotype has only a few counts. The CDR3 coding sequence is TGTGCCAGCAGCTCTCTCAGGGGACCGGGAAACACCATATATTTT. Its translation: CASSSLRGPGNTIYF. The rearrangement joins TRBV7-8 to TRBJ1-3; D may be TRBD1 (6 bases). The CDR3 covers 15 residues. The V gene lost 4 bases and the J gene lost 4 bases, with 14 bases spanning the gap. The germline CDR1 and CDR2 sequences are SGHVS and FQNEAQ.

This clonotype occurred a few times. Written as DNA, the CDR3 is TGTGCCATCAGTGCGATGGGCGCGGTTCAGCCCCAGCATTTT. Amino acid sequence: CAISAMGAVQPQHF. V and J are TRBV10-3 and TRBJ1-5, with D unresolved. V was clipped by 4 bases and J by 6 bases, with 13 bases between them. The CDR3 extends over 14 amino acids. Germline assignment: CDR1 ENHRY and CDR2 SYGVKD.

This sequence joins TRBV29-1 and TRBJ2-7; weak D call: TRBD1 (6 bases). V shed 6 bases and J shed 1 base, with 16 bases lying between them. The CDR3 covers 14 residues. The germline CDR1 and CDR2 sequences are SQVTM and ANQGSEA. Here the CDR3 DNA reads TGCAGCGTCTTCAGACAGGCGGGTTCCTACGAGCAGTACTTC. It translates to CSVFRQAGSYEQYF.

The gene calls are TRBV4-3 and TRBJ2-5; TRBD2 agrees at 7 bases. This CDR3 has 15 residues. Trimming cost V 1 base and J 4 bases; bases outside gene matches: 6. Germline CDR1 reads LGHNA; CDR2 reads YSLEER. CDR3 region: CASSQGPSGGETQYF. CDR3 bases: TGCGCCAGCAGCCAAGGCCCTAGCGGTGGAGAGACCCAGTACTTC.

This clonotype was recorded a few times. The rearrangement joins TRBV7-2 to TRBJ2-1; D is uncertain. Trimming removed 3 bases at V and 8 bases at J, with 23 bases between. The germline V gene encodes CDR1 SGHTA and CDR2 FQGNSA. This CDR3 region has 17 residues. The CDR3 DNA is TGTGCCAGCAGCTTTGGCCCCTTAGGGCCTCGTCCGGATGAGCAGTTCTTC. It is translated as CASSFGPLGPRPDEQFF. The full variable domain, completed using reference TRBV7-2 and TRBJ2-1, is GAGVSQSPSNKVTEKGKDVELRCDPISGHTALYWYRQSLGQGLEFLIYFQGNSAPDKSGLPSDRFSAERTGGSVSTLTIQRTQQEDSAVYLCASSFGPLGPRPDEQFFGPGTRLTVL.

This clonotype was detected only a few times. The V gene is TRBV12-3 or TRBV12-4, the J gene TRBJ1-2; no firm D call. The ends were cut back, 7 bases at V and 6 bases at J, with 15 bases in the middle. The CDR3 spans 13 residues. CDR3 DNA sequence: TGTGCCAGCACCTTAAGCCCCTCGCATGGCTACACCTTC. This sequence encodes CASTLSPSHGYTF.

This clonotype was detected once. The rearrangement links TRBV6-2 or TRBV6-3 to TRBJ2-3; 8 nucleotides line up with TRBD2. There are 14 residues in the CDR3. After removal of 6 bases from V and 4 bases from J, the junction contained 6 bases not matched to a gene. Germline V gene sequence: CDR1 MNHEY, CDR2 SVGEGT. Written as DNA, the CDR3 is TGTGCCAGCAGCTACAGCGGGAGTGCAGATACGCAGTATTTT. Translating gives CASSYSGSADTQYF.

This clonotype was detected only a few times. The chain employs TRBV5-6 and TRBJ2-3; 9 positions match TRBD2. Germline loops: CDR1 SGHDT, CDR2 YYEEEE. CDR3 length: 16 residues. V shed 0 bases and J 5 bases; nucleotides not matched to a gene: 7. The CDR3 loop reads CASSLAGTSWEDTQYF. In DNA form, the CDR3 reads TGTGCCAGCAGCTTGGCCGGGACTAGCTGGGAAGATACGCAGTATTTT.

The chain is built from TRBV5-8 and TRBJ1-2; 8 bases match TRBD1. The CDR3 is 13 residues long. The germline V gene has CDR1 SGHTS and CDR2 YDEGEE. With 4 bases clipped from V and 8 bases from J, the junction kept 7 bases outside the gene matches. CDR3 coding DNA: TGTGCCAGCAGCCCGGGCAGGGGGCGAGGCTACACCTTC. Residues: CASSPGRGRGYTF.